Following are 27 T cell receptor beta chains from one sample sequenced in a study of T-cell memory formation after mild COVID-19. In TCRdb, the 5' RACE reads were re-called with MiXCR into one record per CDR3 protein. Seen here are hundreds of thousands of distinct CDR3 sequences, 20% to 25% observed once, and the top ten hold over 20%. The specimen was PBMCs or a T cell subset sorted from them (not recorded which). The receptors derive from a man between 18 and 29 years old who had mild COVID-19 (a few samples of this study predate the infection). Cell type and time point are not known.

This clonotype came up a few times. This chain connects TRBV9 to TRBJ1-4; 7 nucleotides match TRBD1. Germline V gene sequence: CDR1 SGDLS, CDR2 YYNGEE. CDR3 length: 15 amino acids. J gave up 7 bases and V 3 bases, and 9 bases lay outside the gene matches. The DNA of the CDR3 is TGTGCCAGCAGCGGATTCACAGGGGTGGGTGAAAAACTGTTTTTT. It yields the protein CASSGFTGVGEKLFF.

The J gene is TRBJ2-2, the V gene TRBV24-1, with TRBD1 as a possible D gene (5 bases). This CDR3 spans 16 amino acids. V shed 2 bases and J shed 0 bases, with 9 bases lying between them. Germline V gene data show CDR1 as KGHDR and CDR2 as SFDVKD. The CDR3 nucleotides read TGTGCCACCAGTGATTCCGACAGCTCGAACACCGGGGAGCTGTTTTTT. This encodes CATSDSDSSNTGELFF.

CDR3 region: CASSLLEGTTEAFF. For the CDR3, the DNA is TGTGCCAGCAGCTTGTTGGAGGGTACCACTGAAGCTTTCTTT. The genes are TRBV5-5 and TRBJ1-1; unclear D gene. Trimming removed 1 base at V and 4 bases at J, with 11 bases between. This CDR3 is 14 amino acids long. CDR1 and CDR2 (germline): SGHKS, YYEKEE (reference sequence).

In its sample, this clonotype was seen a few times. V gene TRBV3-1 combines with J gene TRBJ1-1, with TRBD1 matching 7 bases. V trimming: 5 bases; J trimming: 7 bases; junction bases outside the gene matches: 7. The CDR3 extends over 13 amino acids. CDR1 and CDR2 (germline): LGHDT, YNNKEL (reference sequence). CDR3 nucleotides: TGTGCCAGCAGCTTCCAGACAGGGTTTGAAGCTTTCTTT. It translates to CASSFQTGFEAFF.

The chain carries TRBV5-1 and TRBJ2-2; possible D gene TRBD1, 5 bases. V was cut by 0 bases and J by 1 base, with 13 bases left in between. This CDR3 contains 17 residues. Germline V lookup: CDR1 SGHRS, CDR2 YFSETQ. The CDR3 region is CASSLGLRTGNTGELFF. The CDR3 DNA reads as TGCGCCAGCAGCTTGGGTTTGCGAACAGGGAACACCGGGGAGCTGTTTTTT.

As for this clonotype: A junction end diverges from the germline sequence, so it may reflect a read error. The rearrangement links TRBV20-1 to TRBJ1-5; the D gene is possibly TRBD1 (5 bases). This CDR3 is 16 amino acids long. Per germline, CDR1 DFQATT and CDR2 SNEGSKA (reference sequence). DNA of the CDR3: TGCAGTGCAAGATCAGGGTGGAGGGGAGGCAAACAGCCCCAGCATTTT. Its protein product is CSARSGWRGGKQPQHF.

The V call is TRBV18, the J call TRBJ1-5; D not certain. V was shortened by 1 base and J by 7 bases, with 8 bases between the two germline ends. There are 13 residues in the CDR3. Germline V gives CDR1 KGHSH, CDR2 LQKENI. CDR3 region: CASSPLGGQPQHF. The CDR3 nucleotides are TGTGCCAGCTCACCACTGGGAGGACAGCCCCAGCATTTT.

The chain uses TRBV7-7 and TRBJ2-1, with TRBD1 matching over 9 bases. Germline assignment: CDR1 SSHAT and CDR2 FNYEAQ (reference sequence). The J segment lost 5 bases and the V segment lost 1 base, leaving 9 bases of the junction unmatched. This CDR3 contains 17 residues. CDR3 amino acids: CASSLGVSRTGDNEQFF. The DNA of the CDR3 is TGTGCCAGCAGCTTAGGGGTTAGTAGGACAGGGGACAATGAGCAGTTCTTC. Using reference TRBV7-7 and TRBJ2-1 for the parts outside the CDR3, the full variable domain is GAGVSQSPRYKVTKRGQDVTLRCDPISSHATLYWYQQALGQGPEFLTYFNYEAQPDKSGLPSDRFSAERPEGSISTLTIQRTEQRDSAMYRCASSLGVSRTGDNEQFFGPGTRLTVL.

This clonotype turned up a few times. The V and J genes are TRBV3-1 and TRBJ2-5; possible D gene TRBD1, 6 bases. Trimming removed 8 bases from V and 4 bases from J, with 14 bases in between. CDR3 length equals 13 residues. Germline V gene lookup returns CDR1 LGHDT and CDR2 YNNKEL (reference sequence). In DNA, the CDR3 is TGTGCCAGCTCCTACCGGACAGCAGAGACCCAGTACTTC. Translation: CASSYRTAETQYF.

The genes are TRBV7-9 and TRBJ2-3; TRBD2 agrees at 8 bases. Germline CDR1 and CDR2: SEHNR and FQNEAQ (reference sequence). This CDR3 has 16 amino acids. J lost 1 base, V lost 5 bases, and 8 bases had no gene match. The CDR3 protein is CASSVDLAGRTDTQYF. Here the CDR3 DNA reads TGTGCCAGCAGCGTAGACTTAGCGGGGCGCACAGATACGCAGTATTTT.

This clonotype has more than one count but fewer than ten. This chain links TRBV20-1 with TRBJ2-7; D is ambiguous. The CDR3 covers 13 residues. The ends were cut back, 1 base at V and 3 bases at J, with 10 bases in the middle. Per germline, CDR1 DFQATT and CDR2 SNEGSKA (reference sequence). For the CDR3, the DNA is TGCAGTGCTAGAGGGATCGACCGCTACGAGCAGTACGTC. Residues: CSARGIDRYEQYV.

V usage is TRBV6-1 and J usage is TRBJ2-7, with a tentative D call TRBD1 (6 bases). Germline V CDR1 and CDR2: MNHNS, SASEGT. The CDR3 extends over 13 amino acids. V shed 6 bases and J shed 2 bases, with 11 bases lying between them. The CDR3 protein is CASRGQQTYEQYF. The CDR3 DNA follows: TGTGCCAGCAGAGGACAGCAAACCTACGAGCAGTACTTC.

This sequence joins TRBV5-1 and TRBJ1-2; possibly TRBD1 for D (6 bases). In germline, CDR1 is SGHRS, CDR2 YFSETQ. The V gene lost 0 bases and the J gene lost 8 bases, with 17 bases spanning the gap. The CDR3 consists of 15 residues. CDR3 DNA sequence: TGCGCCAGCAGCTTGGTTCAAGGGGGGGATCGCGGCTACACCTTC. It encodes CASSLVQGGDRGYTF.

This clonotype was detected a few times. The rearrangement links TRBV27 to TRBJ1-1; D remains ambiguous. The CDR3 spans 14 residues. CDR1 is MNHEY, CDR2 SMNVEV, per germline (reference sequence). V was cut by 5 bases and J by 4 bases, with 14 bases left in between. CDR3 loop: CASSLGTLGTEAFF. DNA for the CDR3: TGTGCCAGCAGTCTGGGAACCTTGGGCACTGAAGCTTTCTTT.

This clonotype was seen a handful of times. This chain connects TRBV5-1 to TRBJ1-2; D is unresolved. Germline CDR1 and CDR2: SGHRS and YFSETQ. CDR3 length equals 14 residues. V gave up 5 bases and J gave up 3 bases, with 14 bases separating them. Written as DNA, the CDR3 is TGCGCCAGCAGGGACCAGACCGGGGACTATGGCTACACCTTC. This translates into CASRDQTGDYGYTF.

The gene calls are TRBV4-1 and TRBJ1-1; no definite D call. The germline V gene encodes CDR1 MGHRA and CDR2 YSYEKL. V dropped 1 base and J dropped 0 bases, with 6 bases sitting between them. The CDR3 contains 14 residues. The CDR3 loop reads CASSQAGMNTEAFF. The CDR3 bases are TGCGCCAGCAGCCAAGCGGGCATGAACACTGAAGCTTTCTTT.

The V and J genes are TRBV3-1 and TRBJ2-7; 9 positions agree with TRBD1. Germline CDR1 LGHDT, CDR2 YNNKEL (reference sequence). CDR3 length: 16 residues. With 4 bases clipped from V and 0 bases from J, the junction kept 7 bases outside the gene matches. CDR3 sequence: CASSPLDRGYSYEQYF. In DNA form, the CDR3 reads TGTGCCAGCAGCCCACTGGACAGGGGTTACTCCTACGAGCAGTACTTC.

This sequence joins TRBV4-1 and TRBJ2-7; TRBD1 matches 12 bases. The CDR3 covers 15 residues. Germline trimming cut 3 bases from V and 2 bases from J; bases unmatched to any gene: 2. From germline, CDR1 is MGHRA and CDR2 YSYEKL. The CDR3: CASSQGQGAAYEQYF. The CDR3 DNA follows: TGCGCCAGCAGCCAGGGACAGGGGGCCGCCTACGAGCAGTACTTC.

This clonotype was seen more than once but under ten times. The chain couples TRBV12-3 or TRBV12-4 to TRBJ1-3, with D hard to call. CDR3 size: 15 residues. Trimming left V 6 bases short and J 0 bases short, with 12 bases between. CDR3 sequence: CASSGQVDSGNTIYF. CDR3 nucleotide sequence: TGTGCCAGCAGCGGCCAGGTTGACTCTGGAAACACCATATATTTT.

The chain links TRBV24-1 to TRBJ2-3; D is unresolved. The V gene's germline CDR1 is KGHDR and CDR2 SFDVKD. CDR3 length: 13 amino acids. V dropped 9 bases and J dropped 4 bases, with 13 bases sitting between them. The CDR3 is CATAQTRPDTQYF. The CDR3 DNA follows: TGTGCCACCGCCCAGACTCGGCCAGATACGCAGTATTTT.

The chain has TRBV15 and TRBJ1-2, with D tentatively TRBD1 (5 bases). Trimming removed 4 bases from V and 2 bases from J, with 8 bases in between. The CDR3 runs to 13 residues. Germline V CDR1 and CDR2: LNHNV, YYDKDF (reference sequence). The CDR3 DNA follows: TGTGCCACCAGCATGGACAACAACTATGGCTACACCTTC. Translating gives CATSMDNNYGYTF.

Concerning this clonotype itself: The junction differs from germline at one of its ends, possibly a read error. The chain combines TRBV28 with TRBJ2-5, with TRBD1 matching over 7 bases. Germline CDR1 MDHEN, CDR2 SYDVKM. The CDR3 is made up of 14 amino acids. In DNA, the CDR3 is TGTGCCAGCAGGGGGGTAGGGGGCGCCCCGACCAAGTACTTC. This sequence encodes CASRGVGGAPTKYF.

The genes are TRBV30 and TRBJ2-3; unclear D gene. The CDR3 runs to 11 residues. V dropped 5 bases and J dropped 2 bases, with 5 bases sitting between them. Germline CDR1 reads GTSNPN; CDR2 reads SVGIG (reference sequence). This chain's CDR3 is CAWANTDTQYF. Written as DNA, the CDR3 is TGTGCCTGGGCAAACACAGATACGCAGTATTTT.

The CDR3 loop is CASSYTRGSEKLFF. CDR3 DNA: TGTGCCAGCAGTTATACGAGGGGGAGTGAAAAACTGTTTTTT. The chain links TRBV6-5 to TRBJ1-4; a possible D gene is TRBD1 (6 bases). Trimming cost V 3 bases and J 7 bases, with 12 bases left between them. Germline V gene lookup returns CDR1 MNHEY and CDR2 SVGAGI. The CDR3 length is 14 residues.

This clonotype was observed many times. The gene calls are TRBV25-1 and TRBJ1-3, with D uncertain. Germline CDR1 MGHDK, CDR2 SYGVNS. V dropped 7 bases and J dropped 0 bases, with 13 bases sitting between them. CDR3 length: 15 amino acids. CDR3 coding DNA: TGTGCCAGCACCCCCCCAGGTCCCTCTGGAAACACCATATATTTT. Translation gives CASTPPGPSGNTIYF.

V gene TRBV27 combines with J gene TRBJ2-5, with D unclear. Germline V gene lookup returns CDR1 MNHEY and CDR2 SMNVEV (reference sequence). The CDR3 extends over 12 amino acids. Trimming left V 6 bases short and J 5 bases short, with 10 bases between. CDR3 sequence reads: CASRGTGETQYF. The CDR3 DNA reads TGTGCCAGCAGAGGTACCGGGGAGACCCAGTACTTC.

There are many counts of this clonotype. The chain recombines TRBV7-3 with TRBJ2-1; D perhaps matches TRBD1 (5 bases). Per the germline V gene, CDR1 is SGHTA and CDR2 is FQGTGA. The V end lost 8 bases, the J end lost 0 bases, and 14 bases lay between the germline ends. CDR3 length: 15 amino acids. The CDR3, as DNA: TGTGCCAGCTCACCAGGGCCGAGCTCCTACAATGAGCAGTTCTTC. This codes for CASSPGPSSYNEQFF.